The clone carrying this TCR beta chain showed up many times. Its matching antigen is unknown. These data originate in a study of T-cell reconstitution after alpha-beta-depleted transplantation in children. As it was prepared, the TCRbeta library received unique molecular identifiers. TCRdb re-derived calls from the PCR reads in MiXCR, one entry per CDR3 protein. In the table there are about 580,000 distinct CDR3 sequences, about 21% of which are singletons. Findings and caveats of the study: There were reportedly several hundred expanded graft clones from which alpha-beta T cells came about two months after transplant. TCRbeta diversity was high at day 60 in some patients (a result of surviving recipient T cells and thymic progenitors). Newly produced T cells mostly accounted for T-cell counts and diversity one year post-transplant.

Unmatched junction bases numbered 4, after V lost 2 bases and J lost 6 bases. Germline loops: CDR1 DFQATT, CDR2 SNEGSKA (reference sequence). The CDR3 length is 14 residues. This material consisted of PBMCs, mostly from graft donor cells, taken 360 days after TCRalphabeta/CD19-depleted stem cell transplant. This chain links TRBV20-1 with TRBJ2-3, with TRBD2 identical over 11 bases. This TCR came from a boy in the first two years of life who had a stem cell transplant for acute myeloid leukemia, so the T cells may come from the graft donor. The CDR3 DNA reads TGCAGTGCTAGAACTAGCGGGGGCTGGGATACGCAGTATTTT. It specifies CSARTSGGWDTQYF.